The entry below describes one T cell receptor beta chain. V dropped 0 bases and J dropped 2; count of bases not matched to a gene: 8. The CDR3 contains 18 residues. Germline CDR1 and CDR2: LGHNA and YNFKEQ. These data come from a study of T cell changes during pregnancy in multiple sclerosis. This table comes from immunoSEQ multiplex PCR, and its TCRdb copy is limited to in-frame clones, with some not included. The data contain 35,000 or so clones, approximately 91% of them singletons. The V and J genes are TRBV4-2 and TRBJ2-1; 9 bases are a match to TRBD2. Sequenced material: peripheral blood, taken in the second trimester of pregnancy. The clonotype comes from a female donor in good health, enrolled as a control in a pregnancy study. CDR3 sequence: CASSQEAAGGHPYNEQFF. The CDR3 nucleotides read TGTGCCAGCAGCCAAGAGGCTGCGGGGGGGCATCCCTACAATGAGCAGTTCTTC.